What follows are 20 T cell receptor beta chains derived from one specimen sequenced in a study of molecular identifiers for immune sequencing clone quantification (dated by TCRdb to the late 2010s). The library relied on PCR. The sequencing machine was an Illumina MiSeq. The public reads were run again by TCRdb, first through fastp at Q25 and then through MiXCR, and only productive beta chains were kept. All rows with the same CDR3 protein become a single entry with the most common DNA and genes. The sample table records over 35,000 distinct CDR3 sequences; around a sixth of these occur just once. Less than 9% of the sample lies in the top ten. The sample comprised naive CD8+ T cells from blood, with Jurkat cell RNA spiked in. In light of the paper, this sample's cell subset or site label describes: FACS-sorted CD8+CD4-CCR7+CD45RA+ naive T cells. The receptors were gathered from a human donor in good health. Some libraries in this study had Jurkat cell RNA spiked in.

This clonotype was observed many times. CDR3 sequence reads: CASRGLLLETQYF. CDR3 DNA sequence: TGTGCCAGCAGGGGGCTGCTTCTAGAGACCCAGTACTTC. V and J are TRBV27 and TRBJ2-5; TRBD1 is a possible D gene (5 bases). The CDR3 is 13 residues long. Trimming took off 6 bases at V and 4 bases at J, with 12 bases between the two ends. Germline assignment: CDR1 MNHEY and CDR2 SMNVEV (reference sequence).

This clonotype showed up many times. The CDR3 DNA is TGTGCCAGCACCCTAGGCCTCTACGAGCAGTACTTC. This codes for CASTLGLYEQYF. The chain joins TRBV6-1 to TRBJ2-7; no reliable D call. The CDR3 has 12 residues. V was pared by 7 bases and J by 3 bases, with 10 bases between. Per germline, CDR1 MNHNS and CDR2 SASEGT.

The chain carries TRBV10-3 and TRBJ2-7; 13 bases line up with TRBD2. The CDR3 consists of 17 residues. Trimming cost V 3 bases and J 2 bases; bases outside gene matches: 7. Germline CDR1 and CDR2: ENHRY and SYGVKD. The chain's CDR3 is CAISESGLAGPTYEQYF. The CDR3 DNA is TGTGCCATCAGTGAATCGGGACTAGCGGGACCAACCTACGAGCAGTACTTC.

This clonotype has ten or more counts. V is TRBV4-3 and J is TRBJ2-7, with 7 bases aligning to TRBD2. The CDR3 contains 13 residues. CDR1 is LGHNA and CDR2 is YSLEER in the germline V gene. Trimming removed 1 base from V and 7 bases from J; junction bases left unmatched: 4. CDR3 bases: TGCGCCAGCAGCCAAGTCCTCGGGAGGGAGCAGTACTTC. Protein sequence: CASSQVLGREQYF.

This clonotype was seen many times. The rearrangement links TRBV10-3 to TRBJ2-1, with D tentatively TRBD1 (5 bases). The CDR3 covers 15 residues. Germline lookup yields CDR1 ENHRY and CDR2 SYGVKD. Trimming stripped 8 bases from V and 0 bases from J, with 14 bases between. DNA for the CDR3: TGTGCCATCGGGGCCGGCTCCGCCTCCTACAATGAGCAGTTCTTC. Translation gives CAIGAGSASYNEQFF.

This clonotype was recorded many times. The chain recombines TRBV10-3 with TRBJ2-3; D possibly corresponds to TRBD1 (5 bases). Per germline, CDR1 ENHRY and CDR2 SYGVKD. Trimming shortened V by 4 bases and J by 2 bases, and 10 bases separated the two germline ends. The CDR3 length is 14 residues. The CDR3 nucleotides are TGTGCCATCAGTGTCGGACAAGACACAGATACGCAGTATTTT. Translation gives CAISVGQDTDTQYF.

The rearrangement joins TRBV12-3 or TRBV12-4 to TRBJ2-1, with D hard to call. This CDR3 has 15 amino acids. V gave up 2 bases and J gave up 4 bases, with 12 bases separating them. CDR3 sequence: CASSLSGRMYNEQFF. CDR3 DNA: TGTGCCAGCAGTTTATCGGGCAGGATGTACAATGAGCAGTTCTTC.

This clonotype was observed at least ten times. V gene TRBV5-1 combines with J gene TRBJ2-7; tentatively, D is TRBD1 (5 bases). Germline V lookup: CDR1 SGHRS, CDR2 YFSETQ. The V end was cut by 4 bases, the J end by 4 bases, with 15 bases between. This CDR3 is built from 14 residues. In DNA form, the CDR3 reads TGCGCCAGCAGCGGACATCTCGAGAGGTACGAGCAGTACTTC. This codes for CASSGHLERYEQYF.

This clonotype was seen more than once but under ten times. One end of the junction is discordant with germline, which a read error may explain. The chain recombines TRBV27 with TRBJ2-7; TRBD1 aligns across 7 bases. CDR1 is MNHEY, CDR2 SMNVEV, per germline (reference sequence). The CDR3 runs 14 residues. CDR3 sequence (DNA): TGTACCAGCAGTGGGACAGCGAACTCCTACGAGCAGTACTTC. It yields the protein CTSSGTANSYEQYF.

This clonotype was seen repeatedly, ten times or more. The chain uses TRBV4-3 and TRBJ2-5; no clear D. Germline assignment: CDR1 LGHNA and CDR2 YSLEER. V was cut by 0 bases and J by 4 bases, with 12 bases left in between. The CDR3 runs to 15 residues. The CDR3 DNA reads TGCGCCAGCAGCCAAGATCTCCCTCCCCCAGAGACCCAGTACTTC. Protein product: CASSQDLPPPETQYF.

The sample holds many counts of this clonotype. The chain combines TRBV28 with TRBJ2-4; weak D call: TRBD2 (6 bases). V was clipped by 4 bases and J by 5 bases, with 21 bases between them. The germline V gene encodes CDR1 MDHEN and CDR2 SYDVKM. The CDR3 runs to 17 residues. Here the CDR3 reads CASSSVAAGLAQNIQYF. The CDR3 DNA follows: TGTGCCAGCAGTTCTGTGGCTGCTGGGCTAGCGCAAAACATTCAGTACTTC.

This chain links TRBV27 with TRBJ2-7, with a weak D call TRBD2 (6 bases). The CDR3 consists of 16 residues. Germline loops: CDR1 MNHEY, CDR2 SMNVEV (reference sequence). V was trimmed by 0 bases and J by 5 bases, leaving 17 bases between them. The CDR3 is CASSLSSGEIYHEQYF. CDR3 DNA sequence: TGTGCCAGCAGTTTATCGTCGGGGGAGATTTACCACGAGCAGTACTTC.

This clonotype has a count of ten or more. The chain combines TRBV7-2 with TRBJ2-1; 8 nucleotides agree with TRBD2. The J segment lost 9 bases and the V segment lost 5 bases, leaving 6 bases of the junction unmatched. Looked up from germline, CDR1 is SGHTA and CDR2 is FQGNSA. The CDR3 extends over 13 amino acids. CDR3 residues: CASSPGTRVEQFF. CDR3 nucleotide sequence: TGTGCCAGCAGCCCGGGGACTAGGGTTGAGCAGTTCTTC.

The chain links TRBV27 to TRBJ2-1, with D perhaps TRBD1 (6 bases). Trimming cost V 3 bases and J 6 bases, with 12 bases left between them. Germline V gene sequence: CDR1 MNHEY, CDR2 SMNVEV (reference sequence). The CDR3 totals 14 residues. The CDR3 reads CASSFQGSVNEQFF. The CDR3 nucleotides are TGTGCCAGCAGTTTTCAGGGGTCGGTCAATGAGCAGTTCTTC.

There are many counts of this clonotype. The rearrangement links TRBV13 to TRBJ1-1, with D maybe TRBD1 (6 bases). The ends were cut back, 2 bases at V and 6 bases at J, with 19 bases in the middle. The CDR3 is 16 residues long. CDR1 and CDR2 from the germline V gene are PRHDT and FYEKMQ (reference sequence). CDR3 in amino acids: CASSLPFGGQYSEAFF. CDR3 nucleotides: TGTGCCAGCAGCTTACCTTTTGGGGGGCAGTACTCTGAAGCTTTCTTT.

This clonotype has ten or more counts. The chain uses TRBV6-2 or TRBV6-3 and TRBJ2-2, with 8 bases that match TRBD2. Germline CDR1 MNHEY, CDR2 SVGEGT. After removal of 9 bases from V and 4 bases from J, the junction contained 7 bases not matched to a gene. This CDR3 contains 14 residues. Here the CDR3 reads CARRFSGTTGELFF. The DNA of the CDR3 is TGTGCCAGAAGATTTAGCGGGACCACCGGGGAGCTGTTTTTT.

The chain's CDR3 is CASSPGTSVYEQYF. The CDR3 DNA reads TGCGCCAGCAGCCCCGGGACTAGCGTCTACGAGCAGTACTTC. The V and J genes are TRBV4-1 and TRBJ2-7; 10 bases agree with TRBD2. Germline loops: CDR1 MGHRA, CDR2 YSYEKL. The CDR3 consists of 14 residues. Losses at the gene ends were 4 bases for V and 3 bases for J; bases not matched to a gene: 3.

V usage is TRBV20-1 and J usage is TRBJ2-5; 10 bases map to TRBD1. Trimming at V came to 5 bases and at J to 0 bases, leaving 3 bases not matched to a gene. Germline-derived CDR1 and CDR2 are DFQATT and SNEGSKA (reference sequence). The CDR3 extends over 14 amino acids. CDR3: CSAGTGAYQETQYF. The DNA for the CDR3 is TGCAGTGCTGGGACAGGGGCGTACCAAGAGACCCAGTACTTC.

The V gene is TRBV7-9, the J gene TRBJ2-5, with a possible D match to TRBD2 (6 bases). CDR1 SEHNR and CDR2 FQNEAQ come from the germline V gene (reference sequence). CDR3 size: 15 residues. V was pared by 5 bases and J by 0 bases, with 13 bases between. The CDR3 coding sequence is TGTGCCAGCAGCCCTCCGTGGGGGGACCAAGAGACCCAGTACTTC. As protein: CASSPPWGDQETQYF. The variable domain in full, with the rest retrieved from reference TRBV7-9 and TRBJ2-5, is DTGVSQNPRHKITKRGQNVTFRCDPISEHNRLYWYRQTLGQGPEFLTYFQNEAQLEKSRLLSDRFSAERPKGSFSTLEIQRTEQGDSAMYLCASSPPWGDQETQYFGPGTRLLVL.

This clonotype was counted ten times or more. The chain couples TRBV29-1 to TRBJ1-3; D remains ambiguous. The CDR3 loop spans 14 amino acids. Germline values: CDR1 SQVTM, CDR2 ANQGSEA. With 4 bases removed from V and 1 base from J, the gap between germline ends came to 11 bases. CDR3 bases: TGCAGCGTTGCCGAGACGGATTCTGGAAACACCATATATTTT. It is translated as CSVAETDSGNTIYF. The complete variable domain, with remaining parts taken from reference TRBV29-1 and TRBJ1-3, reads SAVISQKPSRDICQRGTSLTIQCQVDSQVTMMFWYRQQPGQSLTLIATANQGSEATYESGFVIDKFPISRPNLTFSTLTVSNMSPEDSSIYLCSVAETDSGNTIYFGEGSWLTVV.